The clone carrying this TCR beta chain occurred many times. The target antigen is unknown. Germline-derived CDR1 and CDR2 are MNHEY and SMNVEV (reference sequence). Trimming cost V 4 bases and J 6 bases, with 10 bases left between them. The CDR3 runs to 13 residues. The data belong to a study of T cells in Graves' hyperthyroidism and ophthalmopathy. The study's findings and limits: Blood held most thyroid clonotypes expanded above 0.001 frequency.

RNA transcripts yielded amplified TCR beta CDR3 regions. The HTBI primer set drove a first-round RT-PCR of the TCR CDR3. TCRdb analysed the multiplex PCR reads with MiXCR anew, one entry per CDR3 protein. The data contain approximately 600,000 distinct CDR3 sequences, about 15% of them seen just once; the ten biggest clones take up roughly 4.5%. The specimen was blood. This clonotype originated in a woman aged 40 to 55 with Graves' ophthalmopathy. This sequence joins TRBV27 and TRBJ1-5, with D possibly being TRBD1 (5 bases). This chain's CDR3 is CASSWEGSQPQHF. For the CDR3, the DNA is TGTGCCAGCAGTTGGGAGGGGAGTCAGCCCCAGCATTTT.